The 19 T cell receptor beta chains reported below all come from one sample, sequenced in a study of T cell responses to AZD1222 COVID-19 vaccine. The protocol was immunoSEQ multiplex PCR, while the TCRdb copy is restricted to in-frame clones and leaves out a portion. The sample lists 140,000 or so clones; 75% to 90% were seen once. This specimen consisted of peripheral blood, obtained on day 0 of AZD1222 vaccination. These TCRs come from an adult in good health.

This clone has a handful of counts. The chain employs TRBV25-1 and TRBJ1-3, with D tentatively TRBD1 (5 bases). Trimming left V 5 bases short and J 1 base short, with 12 bases between. Germline-derived CDR1 and CDR2 are MGHDK and SYGVNS. The CDR3 totals 15 residues. Here the CDR3 DNA reads TGTGCCAGCAGTCCTCGTCGGGGGTCTGGAAACACCATATATTTT. It encodes CASSPRRGSGNTIYF.

The chain links TRBV9 to TRBJ2-7; 7 bases are a match to TRBD1. CDR3 length: 15 amino acids. Germline V gene lookup returns CDR1 SGDLS and CDR2 YYNGEE. Germline trimming cut 4 bases from V and 2 bases from J; bases unmatched to any gene: 9. CDR3 sequence: CASSPYGDSTYEQYF. DNA of the CDR3: TGTGCCAGCAGCCCCTACGGGGACAGCACCTACGAGCAGTACTTC.

This clone occurred a few times. V and J are TRBV4-1 and TRBJ2-2; TRBD2 matches 7 bases. The CDR3 sequence is 18 residues long. Losses at the gene ends were 1 base for V and 2 bases for J; bases not matched to a gene: 10. Germline CDR1 MGHRA, CDR2 YSYEKL. In DNA, the CDR3 is TGCGCCAGCAGCCAAGGGCCGGCGGGAGAACTCAACACCGGGGAGCTGTTTTTT. It codes for CASSQGPAGELNTGELFF.

The chain has TRBV5-1 and TRBJ2-7, with D possibly being TRBD2 (5 bases). Between the trimmed V and J ends, which lost 1 base and 2 bases, there was a span of 13 bases. This CDR3 has 15 amino acids. CDR1 and CDR2 from the germline V gene are SGHRS and YFSETQ. In nucleotides, the CDR3 is TGCGCCAGCAGCTTGAACCTAGCAGATACCTACGAGCAGTACTTC. It is translated as CASSLNLADTYEQYF.

The chain recombines TRBV6-5 with TRBJ1-3, with 7 nucleotides matching TRBD1. This CDR3 has 14 residues. The germline gives CDR1 MNHEY, CDR2 SVGAGI. The V and J ends lost 2 bases and 5 bases, in that order; junction bases with no gene match: 3. Here the CDR3 reads CASSYRDRRNTIYF. Here the CDR3 DNA reads TGTGCCAGCAGTTACAGGGACAGAAGAAACACCATATATTTT.

V gene TRBV5-1 combines with J gene TRBJ1-6; no clear D gene. Trimming took 3 bases from V and 11 from J, leaving 9 bases between them. CDR3 length: 12 amino acids. Germline V gene sequence: CDR1 SGHRS, CDR2 YFSETQ. The CDR3 protein is CASSSNGPPLHF. The CDR3 DNA reads as TGCGCCAGCAGCTCGAATGGTCCACCCCTCCACTTT.

There are a few counts of this clone. The CDR3 coding sequence is TGTGCCAGCAGTTCGACAGGGTTGGCTTTCTTT. It yields the protein CASSSTGLAFF. The J gene is TRBJ1-1, the V gene TRBV12-3 or TRBV12-4; 7 bases are shared with TRBD1. CDR3 size: 11 residues. V trimming: 4 bases; J trimming: 11 bases; junction bases outside the gene matches: 4.

The V gene is TRBV2, the J gene TRBJ1-6, with 10 bases aligning to TRBD1. The CDR3 runs to 14 residues. Trimming at V came to 7 bases and at J to 7 bases, leaving 4 bases not matched to a gene. Germline V gene sequence: CDR1 SNHLY, CDR2 FYNNEI. The CDR3 region is CASTPGQGNSPLHF. As DNA, the CDR3 is TGTGCCAGCACCCCGGGACAGGGGAATTCACCCCTCCACTTT.

Only a few counts were recorded for this clone. The chain carries TRBV24-1 and TRBJ1-2; 9 positions match TRBD1. This CDR3 has 14 amino acids. The J segment lost 2 bases and the V segment lost 5 bases, leaving 2 bases of the junction unmatched. Germline lookup yields CDR1 KGHDR and CDR2 SFDVKD. CDR3 region: CATSVGQGNYGYTF. In nucleotides, the CDR3 is TGTGCCACCAGTGTTGGACAGGGGAACTATGGCTACACCTTC.

V usage is TRBV3-1 (or the pseudogene TRBV3-2) and J usage is TRBJ2-2; D call uncertain. Trimming shortened V by 4 bases and J by 5 bases, and 8 bases separated the two germline ends. Germline CDR1 reads LGHDT; CDR2 reads YNNKEL (reference sequence). This CDR3 has 13 amino acids. The CDR3 loop is CASSRRTTGELFF. In nucleotides, the CDR3 is TGTGCCAGCAGCCGGCGAACTACCGGGGAGCTGTTTTTT.

This chain's CDR3 is CAWRAESNQPQHF. The CDR3 DNA follows: TGTGCCTGGAGGGCGGAGAGCAATCAGCCCCAGCATTTT. This chain links TRBV30 with TRBJ1-5, with D uncertain. Trimming stripped 3 bases from V and 1 base from J, with 7 bases between. The CDR3 totals 13 residues. Germline loops: CDR1 GTSNPN, CDR2 SVGIG (reference sequence).

The J gene is TRBJ1-4, the V gene TRBV5-1, with D uncertain. CDR3 length equals 13 residues. Trimming shortened V by 3 bases and J by 8 bases, and 11 bases separated the two germline ends. Looked up from germline, CDR1 is SGHRS and CDR2 is YFSETQ. Here the CDR3 reads CASSSQNGEKLFF. Here the CDR3 DNA reads TGCGCCAGCAGCTCACAGAACGGGGAAAAACTGTTTTTT.

This clone was seen once. This chain uses TRBV25-1 with TRBJ1-5; a possible D gene is TRBD1 (6 bases). In germline, CDR1 is MGHDK, CDR2 SYGVNS. The CDR3 extends over 15 amino acids. Deletions cut 3 bases from V and 2 bases from J, with 11 bases between. CDR3 DNA: TGTGCCAGCAGTGACCCGAGGGGGGGCAATCAGCCCCAGCATTTT. It translates to CASSDPRGGNQPQHF.

The chain joins TRBV12-3 or TRBV12-4 to TRBJ2-2; 8 nucleotides agree with TRBD2. J was trimmed by 12 bases and V by 5 bases; bases with no gene match: 2. This CDR3 spans 11 amino acids. The CDR3 protein is CASSGTSKLFF. The CDR3 DNA reads as TGTGCCAGCAGTGGGACTAGTAAGCTGTTTTTT.

The CDR3 DNA reads as TGTGCCAGCAGCCGCCCCGGGGGGACGAACACCGGGGAGCTGTTTTTT. This translates into CASSRPGGTNTGELFF. This sequence joins TRBV7-8 and TRBJ2-2; 7 bases are shared with TRBD2. Germline trimming cut 5 bases from V and 0 bases from J; bases unmatched to any gene: 6. CDR3 size: 16 residues. Germline loops: CDR1 SGHVS, CDR2 FQNEAQ.

The rearrangement joins TRBV28 to TRBJ1-2, with D possibly being TRBD1 (6 bases). CDR3 length: 13 residues. The V gene lost 5 bases and the J gene lost 8 bases, with 15 bases spanning the gap. Germline V gene sequence: CDR1 MDHEN, CDR2 SYDVKM. The CDR3 nucleotides read TGTGCCAGCAGTACCGGGGGGCCCGAGGGCTACACCTTC. This codes for CASSTGGPEGYTF.

The chain carries TRBV29-1 and TRBJ1-3; D call uncertain. From germline, CDR1 is SQVTM and CDR2 ANQGSEA. The V and J ends lost 1 base and 1 base respectively, with 8 bases between them. The CDR3 is 14 amino acids. In DNA form, the CDR3 reads TGCAGCGTTGAAGCAAATGGGTCTGGAAACACCATATATTTT. It specifies CSVEANGSGNTIYF.

The chain links TRBV25-1 to TRBJ2-3, with TRBD2 matching over 9 bases. The CDR3 is 15 residues long. The germline CDR1 and CDR2 sequences are MGHDK and SYGVNS. The trim removed 3 bases at V and 5 bases at J, leaving 6 bases unmatched. The DNA of the CDR3 is TGTGCCAGCAGTGAGCTAGCGGGAATACAAGATACGCAGTATTTT. Translated, it gives CASSELAGIQDTQYF.

The rearrangement uses TRBV6-1 and TRBJ2-7; 10 nucleotides agree with TRBD1. Germline CDR1 and CDR2: MNHNS and SASEGT. The ends lost 8 bases at V and 1 base at J; junction bases unmatched: 5. This CDR3 has 14 amino acids. The CDR3 nucleotides are TGTGCCAGCGGCCGGGACAGGGGTTCCTACGAGCAGTACTTC. This codes for CASGRDRGSYEQYF.